This TCR beta chain is drawn from a study of shared clonotypes between healthy human individuals. The J segment lost 1 base and the V segment lost 6 bases, leaving 11 bases of the junction unmatched. Per the germline V gene, CDR1 is MNHEY and CDR2 is SMNVEV (reference sequence). CDR3 size: 16 residues. Assay used: immunoSEQ multiplex PCR; TCRdb lists only in-frame clones, some missing. There are 2,500,000 or so clones in the sample; 85% to 95% occur only once, and 0.3% to 0.4% lies in the top ten. This clonotype was obtained from a man between 18 and 29 years old in good health. Some clones in this sample may be carry-over from other donors' samples. The sample was naive CD4+ T cells from PBMCs. Subset specified: CD45RA+ positively selected. The chain couples TRBV27 to TRBJ1-2, with TRBD1 matching over 7 bases. The CDR3 DNA reads TGTGCCAGCAGACAGGGGCCGCTATCCATTAACTATGGCTACACCTTC. Translated, it gives CASRQGPLSINYGYTF.